This T cell receptor beta chain was identified during a study of low-dose radiotherapy and immunotherapy resistance in tumors (dated by TCRdb to 2022 to 2024). Concerning the study at large: Cohort 1 received 0.5 Gy per fraction every 2 weeks, with a prescribed total PTV dose of 6.5 Gy. The translational analysis covered eight patients: three from the first dose cohort and the first five from the second dose cohort. Cyclophosphamide 200 mg/m2 was administered intravenously every two weeks, one day before each radiation and immunotherapy administration. Starting on cycle 1 day 1, patients took 300 mg of aspirin by mouth once daily for four cycles. For Cohort 2, the dose was 1 Gy per fraction given every two weeks, adding up to 13 Gy in total across 26 weeks. No randomization into treatment groups was done for the people taking part in the trial. Patients were given nivolumab as a 240 mg flat dose every two weeks and ipilimumab at 1 mg/kg every six weeks, with both drugs delivered intravenously.

V is cut by 3 bases and J by 5 bases, and the space between the germline ends is 17 bases. The germline V gene specifies MDHEN as CDR1 and SYDVKM as CDR2. The CDR3 runs 15 residues from the cysteine to the phenylalanine. The kept DNA is CDR3 alone, 45 bases in frame from the first base. This sample's time point label indicates: after trial treatment. Sample treatment or condition, as interpreted from the label and publication: LDRT plus nivolumab, ipilimumab, low-dose cyclophosphamide and aspirin (RACIN trial). The donors took part in RACIN, a single-arm, phase I, dose-escalation trial that combined nivolumab, ipilimumab, aspirin, low-dose cyclophosphamide and low-dose radiotherapy. To be eligible, a patient needed to have an advanced solid tumor that was TIL-negative. Superscript III and a set of TRAV- and TRBV-specific primers were used to synthesize first-strand cDNA, so that both TCRalpha and TCRbeta chains were covered. TCRs were amplified with Phusion for about 20 PCR cycles using a constant-region primer together with the adapter attached to the V primers. The isolated mRNA was amplified using the MessageAmp II aRNA Amplification Kit, with in vitro transcription performed for around 16 hours at 37 degrees C. The Dynabeads mRNA DIRECT Purification Kit was used to isolate the mRNA for TCR sequencing. Indexed Illumina adapters were added in a second Phusion PCR of roughly 27 cycles, and the PCR products were purified with AMPure XP beads. An Illumina MiniSeq instrument was used to deep-sequence the TCRalpha and TCRbeta libraries. As for the original processing: Using custom Perl scripts, TCR sequences that encoded the same protein were pooled, out-of-frame sequences were dropped, and the abundance of each clonotype was calculated. Any TCR sequence backed by just one read was left out of the analysis. Shannon entropy, Gini index, clonality, richness, and the frequency of TCRs shared between repertoires were included as repertoire metrics. TCRdb passed the public sequencing reads through fastp at Q25 and MiXCR, retaining productive beta sequences. Rows with one shared CDR3 protein collapse into an entry with the most common genes and DNA. These V and J calls derive from TCRdb rather than the authors' analysis. This sample holds 40,000 or so distinct CDR3 sequences; less than 25% were observed only once. 9.2% of the sample comes from the top ten.

In the case of this clonotype: Its target antigen remains unknown. Base quality data are lacking; no much larger clone is found one base away.

The sample here was PBMCs, taken after low-dose radiotherapy plus immunotherapy. The receptor chain draws on TRBV28 and TRBJ2-7, with an unclear D gene assignment. The origin of this receptor is a female donor with ovarian cancer. Read as DNA, the sequence is TGTGCCAGCAGTTTTCACGGCCTCGGCAGCAACGAGCAGTACTTC. This sequence encodes CASSFHGLGSNEQYF. The reference TRBV28 and TRBJ2-7 proteins fill in what lies around the CDR3, so the full variable domain reads DVKVTQSSRYLVKRTGEKVFLECVQDMDHENMFWYRQDPGLGLRLIYFSYDVKMKEKGDIPEGYSVSREKKERFSLILESASTNQTSMYLCASSFHGLGSNEQYFGPGTRLTVT.